The 22 T cell receptor beta chains presented below share a single source sample, sequenced in a study of blood T cell repertoires in COVID-19. Profiling relied on immunoSEQ multiplex PCR, and the TCRdb table lists in-frame clones only, not all of them. The table lists fewer than 250,000 clones, roughly nine tenths of them singletons. Sequenced sample: peripheral blood. These receptors were taken from a woman between 50 and 59 years old with acute or convalescent COVID-19.

The chain has TRBV19 and TRBJ1-1; 7 bases map to TRBD1. Germline values: CDR1 LNHDA, CDR2 SQIVND (reference sequence). This CDR3 has 13 amino acids. V lost 7 bases, J lost 4 bases, and 6 bases stayed unmatched. The CDR3 DNA reads TGTGCCAGTACCCCGACAGGGCTCACTGAAGCTTTCTTT. Protein sequence: CASTPTGLTEAFF.

The genes are TRBV3-1 (or the pseudogene TRBV3-2) and TRBJ1-2; tentative D call: TRBD1 (5 bases). Trimming pared 5 bases from V and 7 bases from J, leaving 23 bases between. The CDR3 covers 16 residues. Per the germline V gene, CDR1 is LGHDT and CDR2 is YNNKEL (reference sequence). This CDR3 is CASSGTDVWEIIGYTF. In DNA form, the CDR3 reads TGTGCCAGCAGCGGGACTGACGTTTGGGAGATAATTGGCTACACCTTC.

This rearrangement joins TRBV5-6 to TRBJ2-5; D is perhaps TRBD2 (5 bases). With 3 bases removed from V and 1 base from J, the gap between germline ends came to 10 bases. Germline lookup yields CDR1 SGHDT and CDR2 YYEEEE. CDR3 size: 14 residues. CDR3 amino acids: CASSSWTLQETQYF. The CDR3 DNA reads as TGTGCCAGCAGCTCTTGGACTCTCCAAGAGACCCAGTACTTC.

V gene TRBV2 combines with J gene TRBJ1-5, with 9 bases matching TRBD1. The CDR3 length is 15 residues. Trimming at V came to 6 bases and at J to 4 bases, leaving 7 bases not matched to a gene. CDR1 and CDR2 (germline): SNHLY, FYNNEI. CDR3 nucleotides: TGTGCCAGCAGCGGGACAGGGTTACGGAATCAGCCCCAGCATTTT. It is translated as CASSGTGLRNQPQHF.

The chain recombines TRBV19 with TRBJ1-1, with D maybe TRBD1 (6 bases). With 3 bases removed from V and 2 bases from J, the gap between germline ends came to 19 bases. This CDR3 has 17 amino acids. Germline loops: CDR1 LNHDA, CDR2 SQIVND (reference sequence). The CDR3 bases are TGTGCCAGTAGTATCCGGAGTACAGGGAGTTTCAACACTGAAGCTTTCTTT. This translates into CASSIRSTGSFNTEAFF.

The table lists this clone with a count of one. The J gene is TRBJ1-5, the V gene TRBV6-5; 9 bases agree with TRBD1. V shed 4 bases and J 7 bases; nucleotides not matched to a gene: 8. The germline gives CDR1 MNHEY, CDR2 SVGAGI. The CDR3 totals 15 residues. The CDR3 nucleotides read TGTGCCAGCAGTTCTTACGGACAGGGGAAACAGCCCCAGCATTTT. The encoded protein is CASSSYGQGKQPQHF.

This chain joins TRBV7-9 and TRBJ1-1; D is ambiguous. Trimming took 5 bases from V and 3 from J, leaving 10 bases between them. This CDR3 region has 13 residues. CDR1 is SEHNR and CDR2 is FQNEAQ in the germline V gene (reference sequence). CDR3 DNA: TGTGCCAGCAGCGCCCAGGCCGACACTGAAGCTTTCTTT. Encoded protein: CASSAQADTEAFF.

J is TRBJ1-6 and V is TRBV27, with D possibly TRBD1 on 6 matching bases. The V gene lost 6 bases and the J gene lost 10 bases, with 19 bases spanning the gap. Germline V gene lookup returns CDR1 MNHEY and CDR2 SMNVEV (reference sequence). This CDR3 spans 15 amino acids. The CDR3 nucleotides are TGTGCCAGCAGCCCACAGGGATCGAGGGGGTCACCCCTCCACTTT. This translates into CASSPQGSRGSPLHF.

The V call is TRBV29-1, the J call TRBJ1-2; D may be TRBD1 (5 bases). The CDR3 contains 14 residues. V was shortened by 6 bases and J by 8 bases, with 22 bases between the two germline ends. Germline V gene sequence: CDR1 SQVTM, CDR2 ANQGSEA. The CDR3 here is CSVSSSDQGLGYTF. CDR3 DNA: TGCAGCGTCAGCTCTTCCGACCAGGGATTAGGCTACACCTTC.

The chain uses TRBV11-2 and TRBJ2-3; D is ambiguous. V gave up 2 bases and J gave up 4 bases, with 7 bases separating them. The CDR3 runs 13 residues. Germline lookup yields CDR1 SGHAT and CDR2 FQNNGV. For the CDR3, the DNA is TGTGCCAGCAGCTTAACTTTTGCAGATACGCAGTATTTT. Amino acid sequence: CASSLTFADTQYF. Filled out from reference TRBV11-2 and TRBJ2-3, the complete variable domain reads EAGVAQSPRYKIIEKRQSVAFWCNPISGHATLYWYQQILGQGPKLLIQFQNNGVVDDSQLPKDRFSAERLKGVDSTLKIQPAKLEDSAVYLCASSLTFADTQYFGPGTRLTVL.

This clone was seen just once. The chain carries TRBV20-1 and TRBJ2-3; weak D call: TRBD1 (6 bases). There are 11 residues in the CDR3. Deletions cut 6 bases from V and 6 bases from J, with 10 bases between. Germline V gene lookup returns CDR1 DFQATT and CDR2 SNEGSKA (reference sequence). Here the CDR3 DNA reads TGCAGTGCGGGGGCAGGGGATACGCAGTATTTT. This gives the protein CSAGAGDTQYF.

J is TRBJ1-1 and V is TRBV25-1; D is uncertain. The CDR3 extends over 14 amino acids. V gave up 5 bases and J gave up 4 bases, with 14 bases separating them. The germline CDR1 and CDR2 sequences are MGHDK and SYGVNS. In DNA form, the CDR3 reads TGTGCCAGCAGTCCTGGGAGGAAGGGCACTGAAGCTTTCTTT. Its translation: CASSPGRKGTEAFF.

The chain has TRBV18 and TRBJ2-2; the match to TRBD2 covers 8 bases. V shed 6 bases and J 4 bases; nucleotides not matched to a gene: 16. The CDR3 totals 18 residues. The germline CDR1 and CDR2 sequences are KGHSH and LQKENI. The CDR3 bases are TGTGCCAGCTCCCGGGAAGGGCCGGGACTAGGAGCCACCGGGGAGCTGTTTTTT. Protein: CASSREGPGLGATGELFF.

The genes are TRBV2 and TRBJ1-2; D is ambiguous. CDR3 size: 10 residues. V was shortened by 8 bases and J by 7 bases, with 8 bases between the two germline ends. Germline CDR1 SNHLY, CDR2 FYNNEI. This chain's CDR3 is CASERGGYTF. As DNA, the CDR3 is TGTGCCAGCGAAAGAGGTGGCTACACCTTC.

This chain uses TRBV6-5 with TRBJ2-5, with 8 bases lining up with TRBD1. J was trimmed by 5 bases and V by 2 bases; bases with no gene match: 4. The CDR3 is 14 amino acids. Per the germline V gene, CDR1 is MNHEY and CDR2 is SVGAGI. The CDR3 protein is CASSYPRDRETQYF. As DNA, the CDR3 is TGTGCCAGCAGTTACCCCCGGGACAGGGAGACCCAGTACTTC.

V gene TRBV7-2 combines with J gene TRBJ1-2; D might be TRBD1 (6 bases). CDR3 length: 15 residues. Germline V gene sequence: CDR1 SGHTA, CDR2 FQGNSA. V was pared by 5 bases and J by 3 bases, with 16 bases between. The CDR3 spells CASSPRTGSDYGYTF. For the CDR3, the DNA is TGTGCCAGCAGCCCCCGAACAGGGTCGGACTATGGCTACACCTTC.

This clone has just one count. The rearrangement joins TRBV5-6 to TRBJ2-4; D might be TRBD2 (6 bases). There are 18 residues in the CDR3. V dropped 1 base and J dropped 1 base, with 18 bases sitting between them. Per germline, CDR1 SGHDT and CDR2 YYEEEE. The CDR3 nucleotides are TGTGCCAGCAGCTTGTGGGCTAGCGATAGCTGGGCCAAAAACATTCAGTACTTC. It translates to CASSLWASDSWAKNIQYF.

This sequence joins TRBV29-1 and TRBJ2-1, with D perhaps matching TRBD1 (6 bases). The CDR3 sequence is 15 residues long. Germline loops: CDR1 SQVTM, CDR2 ANQGSEA. Written as DNA, the CDR3 is TGCAGTCTCCTAGGTGGGGGCGGTTTCTACAATGAGCAGTTCTTC. Protein: CSLLGGGGFYNEQFF.

The chain combines TRBV3-1 (or the pseudogene TRBV3-2) with TRBJ1-2, with D tentatively TRBD1 (5 bases). V was pared by 0 bases and J by 6 bases, with 11 bases between. Germline V gives CDR1 LGHDT, CDR2 YNNKEL (reference sequence). The CDR3 spans 14 residues. The CDR3 loop is CASSQDLRAHGYTF. The CDR3 DNA reads TGTGCCAGCAGCCAAGACCTCAGGGCGCATGGCTACACCTTC.

The genes are TRBV24-1 and TRBJ1-4; maybe TRBD1 (6 bases). The germline gives CDR1 KGHDR, CDR2 SFDVKD. The CDR3 consists of 12 residues. Trimming took 4 bases from V and 8 from J, leaving 7 bases between them. This CDR3 is CATSERGEKLFF. Here the CDR3 DNA reads TGTGCCACCAGTGAGAGGGGGGAAAAACTGTTTTTT.

Worth noting for this clone: The same CDR3 can be traced to other DNA sequences in this sample. This chain connects TRBV18 to TRBJ1-5, with D tentatively TRBD1 (5 bases). Per germline, CDR1 KGHSH and CDR2 LQKENI. The CDR3 is 14 residues long. V dropped 3 bases and J dropped 0 bases, with 6 bases sitting between them. The CDR3 DNA sequence: TGTGCCAGCTCACCGACAGATAGCAATCAGCCCCAGCATTTT. This translates into CASSPTDSNQPQHF.

The chain combines TRBV27 with TRBJ2-1; 11 positions match TRBD2. There are 15 residues in the CDR3. Germline V gene sequence: CDR1 MNHEY, CDR2 SMNVEV (reference sequence). V dropped 6 bases and J dropped 2; count of bases not matched to a gene: 3. CDR3 sequence reads: CASRAGLAAYNEQFF. As DNA, the CDR3 is TGTGCCAGCAGGGCGGGACTAGCGGCCTACAATGAGCAGTTCTTC.